This section outlines one TCR beta chain sequence together with its context. No antigen is known for it. This entry comes from a study of cytomegalovirus exposure and HLA in healthy donors. Study-level results: Researchers counted roughly 150 TCR beta chains as cytomegalovirus-associated.

Germline-derived CDR1 and CDR2 are SGHTS and YDEGEE. This CDR3 is built from 15 residues. Trimming removed 3 bases from V and 4 bases from J; junction bases left unmatched: 8. The table came from immunoSEQ multiplex PCR; TCRdb's copy has only in-frame clones and leaves some out. The profile shows 65,000 to 95,000 clones, under 95% of them singletons. Sequencing input: PBMCs. The sequence derives from a woman under 40 in good health and CMV-seronegative. This sequence joins TRBV5-8 and TRBJ2-5; 8 nucleotides match TRBD2. The DNA of the CDR3 is TGTGCCAGCAGCTCCAGGTCGGCGGGAGGAGAGACCCAGTACTTC. Encoded protein: CASSSRSAGGETQYF.